These 13 T cell receptor beta chains share one sample of origin, sequenced in a study of Tregs in tolerant kidney transplant recipients (dated by TCRdb to between 2017 and 2020). This sample's time point label indicates: blood sample drawn before combined kidney and bone marrow transplant. Library preparation used the immunoSEQ multiplex PCR assay. The source is immuneACCESS, and TCRdb retained only in-frame sequences with V and J called. Part of the clones is not carried over; for the studies checked, unresolved V genes explain less than half of this, and the remainder is unexplained. This sample gives approximately 98,000 clones in total; 90% of them show up just once. The ten largest clones take up 0.34% of the sample. The sample in question was CD4+ T cells from blood, obtained before the transplant. These receptors were taken from a human donor who received a combined kidney and bone marrow transplant.

The gene calls are TRBV10-1 and TRBJ2-7; D possibly corresponds to TRBD2 (6 bases). Trimming pared 5 bases from V and 3 bases from J, leaving 14 bases between. The CDR3 sequence is 14 residues long. Germline loops: CDR1 WNHNN, CDR2 SYGVQD (reference sequence). The CDR3 DNA reads TGCGCCAGCAGTTCAGGACTGGGGGGCTACGAGCAGTACTTC. Its protein product is CASSSGLGGYEQYF.

The chain combines TRBV7-9 with TRBJ2-1; no clear D gene. Germline CDR1 is SEHNR and CDR2 is FQNEAQ (reference sequence). The length of the CDR3 is 10 residues. The V and J ends lost 5 bases and 7 bases respectively, with 3 bases between them. CDR3 sequence (DNA): TGTGCCAGCAGCCGGAATGAGCAGTTCTTC. This translates into CASSRNEQFF. Together with reference TRBV7-9 and TRBJ2-1, the CDR3 gives the full variable domain: DTGVSQNPRHKITKRGQNVTFRCDPISEHNRLYWYRQTLGQGPEFLTYFQNEAQLEKSRLLSDRFSAERPKGSFSTLEIQRTEQGDSAMYLCASSRNEQFFGPGTRLTVL.

The V gene is TRBV6-5, the J gene TRBJ2-2, with 7 bases that match TRBD2. Germline V gene sequence: CDR1 MNHEY, CDR2 SVGAGI. V was clipped by 2 bases and J by 7 bases; unmatched bases: 4. The CDR3 totals 14 residues. The CDR3 here is CASSYRGEVGELFF. The CDR3 nucleotides are TGTGCCAGCAGTTACCGGGGGGAGGTCGGGGAGCTGTTTTTT.

J is TRBJ1-1 and V is TRBV2; D gene uncertain. Germline loops: CDR1 SNHLY, CDR2 FYNNEI. Deletions cut 3 bases from V and 3 bases from J, with 11 bases between. This CDR3 contains 14 residues. The CDR3 loop reads CASSDGVGDTEAFF. DNA of the CDR3: TGTGCCAGCAGTGATGGAGTGGGTGACACTGAAGCTTTCTTT.

This clone was observed a few times. The V and J genes are TRBV18 and TRBJ2-2; tentative D call: TRBD2 (5 bases). Germline loops: CDR1 KGHSH, CDR2 LQKENI. Trimming pared 0 bases from V and 7 bases from J, leaving 9 bases between. The CDR3 is 14 residues long. For the CDR3, the DNA is TGTGCCAGCTCACCACCTGTCGAGGGCGGGGAGCTGTTTTTT. This translates into CASSPPVEGGELFF.

This clone was counted a single time. The J gene is TRBJ1-1, the V gene TRBV6-1; perhaps TRBD1 as D (5 bases). The CDR3 length is 13 residues. Trimming cost V 7 bases and J 3 bases, with 12 bases left between them. The germline V gene encodes CDR1 MNHNS and CDR2 SASEGT. The DNA of the CDR3 is TGTGCCAGCAATAGACAGACATACACTGAAGCTTTCTTT. Translated: CASNRQTYTEAFF.

In nucleotides, the CDR3 is TGCGCCAGCCGAAAGGGACAGACACAAGAGACCCAGTACTTC. Protein: CASRKGQTQETQYF. The V gene is TRBV5-1, the J gene TRBJ2-5; 7 bases line up with TRBD1. Per the germline V gene, CDR1 is SGHRS and CDR2 is YFSETQ. V trimming: 7 bases; J trimming: 2 bases; junction bases outside the gene matches: 8. The CDR3 has 14 residues. Drawing the rest from reference TRBV5-1 and TRBJ2-5, the complete variable domain is KAGVTQTPRYLIKTRGQQVTLSCSPISGHRSVSWYQQTPGQGLQFLFEYFSETQRNKGNFPGRFSGRQFSNSRSEMNVSTLELGDSALYLCASRKGQTQETQYFGPGTRLLVL.

The rearrangement links TRBV29-1 to TRBJ1-2; TRBD1 aligns across 8 bases. V trimming: 7 bases; J trimming: 1 base; junction bases outside the gene matches: 8. The germline V gene encodes CDR1 SQVTM and CDR2 ANQGSEA. This CDR3 is built from 14 residues. Here the CDR3 DNA reads TGCAGCGCCGGAACAGGGGGTGTTAACTATGGCTACACCTTC. It codes for CSAGTGGVNYGYTF.

This clone was counted once. The chain recombines TRBV5-6 with TRBJ2-1, with 12 bases matching TRBD2. Germline V gene lookup returns CDR1 SGHDT and CDR2 YYEEEE. The junction had 7 bases not matched to a gene; V was cut back by 0 bases and J by 9 bases. CDR3 length: 16 residues. The CDR3, as DNA: TGTGCCAGCAGCTTGGTAGCTAGCGGGAGGGCCGGTGAGCAGTTCTTC. It translates to CASSLVASGRAGEQFF.

V usage is TRBV29-1 and J usage is TRBJ2-7; 7 bases align to TRBD1. V was pared by 4 bases and J by 6 bases, with 9 bases of the junction left unmatched. The CDR3 extends over 13 amino acids. Germline CDR1 is SQVTM and CDR2 is ANQGSEA. The chain's CDR3 is CSVAAGGRGEQYF. CDR3 coding DNA: TGCAGCGTTGCGGCAGGGGGTAGGGGCGAGCAGTACTTC.

V gene TRBV5-4 combines with J gene TRBJ2-3; D gene unclear. The CDR3 sequence is 14 residues long. Germline V lookup: CDR1 SGHNT, CDR2 YYREEE (reference sequence). V lost 6 bases, J lost 2 bases, and 13 bases lay in between. The CDR3 loop is CASKTESNTDTQYF. CDR3 nucleotide sequence: TGTGCCAGCAAAACAGAGAGTAACACAGATACGCAGTATTTT.

Of note for this clone: The limits of the CDR3 on the DNA are not certain, so only TCRdb's listed CDR3 is given. The J gene is TRBJ2-7, the V gene TRBV28; TRBD2 was called by the table and not checked on the DNA. Including both end residues, the CDR3 is 12 amino acids long. Germline assignment: CDR1 MDHEN and CDR2 SYDVKM. The chain's CDR3 is CASSTSGYEQYF.

The chain uses TRBV6-1 and TRBJ2-3, with 12 bases matching TRBD2. V lost 8 bases and J lost 6; bases outside the gene matches: 9. CDR1 MNHNS and CDR2 SASEGT come from the germline V gene. The length of the CDR3 is 15 residues. CDR3 sequence reads: CASGLLAGGSDTQYF. The CDR3 nucleotides read TGTGCCAGCGGCCTACTAGCGGGAGGTTCGGATACGCAGTATTTT.